A single count supports the clone carrying this T cell receptor beta chain. This sample is drawn from a study of blood T cell repertoires in COVID-19. Study overall: From the United States, Italy and Spain came samples of acute and convalescent COVID-19.

The CDR3 covers 12 residues. Germline loops: CDR1 SGDLS, CDR2 YYNGEE. The trim removed 5 bases at V and 8 bases at J, leaving 1 base unmatched. Repertoires were generated with immunoSEQ multiplex PCR, while TCRdb's copy carries only in-frame clones and drops some. The table records 250,000 to 400,000 clones, 87% of them present only once. This TCR was sampled from a man over 45 with active or convalescent COVID-19. V is TRBV9 and J is TRBJ2-2, with 9 bases matching TRBD2. Sequencing input: peripheral blood. The CDR3 protein is CASSLAGGELFF. The CDR3 nucleotides read TGTGCCAGCAGTCTAGCGGGAGGGGAGCTGTTTTTT.